The sequence of this T cell receptor (beta chain) was determined in a study of T cells in Graves' hyperthyroidism and ophthalmopathy. Looking at the study overall: Peripheral blood was taken when the disease was first diagnosed, before any treatment began.

In the ophthalmopathy cohort, Clinical Activity Score was at least 3, NOSPECS grade at least 4, and duration under 3 months. The investigators amplified TCR beta CDR3 regions from RNA transcripts. Initially, a first-round RT-PCR of the TCR CDR3 employed the HTBI primer set. TCRdb used MiXCR to reprocess the multiplex PCR reads, holding one entry per CDR3 protein. Of some 270,000 distinct CDR3 sequences in the sample, around 25% were seen once. The germline V and J ends were trimmed by 4 bases and 11 bases, with 21 bases remaining between them. This CDR3 region has 15 residues. Looked up from germline, CDR1 is MNHEY and CDR2 is SVGAGI.

What was sequenced was blood. The clonotype comes from a woman in her thirties or forties with Graves' ophthalmopathy. The gene calls are TRBV6-5 and TRBJ1-5, with D possibly TRBD1 on 5 matching bases. CDR3 coding DNA: TGTGCCAGCAGTTTTGGGGCGACGGGGCAGTCGGCCCAGCATTTT. The encoded protein is CASSFGATGQSAQHF.